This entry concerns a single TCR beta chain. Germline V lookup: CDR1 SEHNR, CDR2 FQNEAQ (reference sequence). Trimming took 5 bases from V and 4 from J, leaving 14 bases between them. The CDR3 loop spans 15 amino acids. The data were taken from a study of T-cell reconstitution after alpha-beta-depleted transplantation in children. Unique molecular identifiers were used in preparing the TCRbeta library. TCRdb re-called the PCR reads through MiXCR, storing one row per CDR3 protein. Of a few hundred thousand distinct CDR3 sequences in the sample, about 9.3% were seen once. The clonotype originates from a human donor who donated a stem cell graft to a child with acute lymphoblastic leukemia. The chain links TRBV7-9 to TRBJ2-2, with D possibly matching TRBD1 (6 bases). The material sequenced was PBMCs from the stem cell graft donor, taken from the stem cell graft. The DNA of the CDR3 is TGTGCCAGCAGCGCACCGGGACAATTCACCGGGGAGCTGTTTTTT. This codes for CASSAPGQFTGELFF. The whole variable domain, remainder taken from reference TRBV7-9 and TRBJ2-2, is DTGVSQNPRHKITKRGQNVTFRCDPISEHNRLYWYRQTLGQGPEFLTYFQNEAQLEKSRLLSDRFSAERPKGSFSTLEIQRTEQGDSAMYLCASSAPGQFTGELFFGEGSRLTVL.